One and the same sample provided the 8 T cell receptor beta chains below, sequenced in a study of cytomegalovirus exposure and HLA in healthy donors. PCR was performed using 60 Vbeta and 13 Jbeta primers. TCRdb keeps only in-frame clones here, not all; method: immunoSEQ multiplex PCR. The data show 150,000 to 200,000 clones, with 85% seen just once and roughly 2.2% held by the top ten. The source material was PBMCs. Source of these receptors: a man aged 18 to 35 in good health and CMV-seropositive.

This sequence joins TRBV6-6 and TRBJ1-4, with 7 bases aligning to TRBD1. J lost 8 bases, V lost 8 bases, and 11 bases had no gene match. This CDR3 region has 14 residues. Germline V gene sequence: CDR1 MNHNY, CDR2 SVGAGI (reference sequence). Here the CDR3 DNA reads TGTGCCAGCTGGACTACGACAGGGCAAGAAAAACTGTTTTTT. Its protein product is CASWTTTGQEKLFF.

This chain uses TRBV18 with TRBJ1-1; D unresolved. This CDR3 spans 13 amino acids. Between the trimmed V and J ends, which lost 6 bases and 0 bases, there was a span of 8 bases. Germline V gives CDR1 KGHSH, CDR2 LQKENI. The CDR3 sequence is CASSRDMNTEAFF. DNA for the CDR3: TGTGCCAGCTCCCGAGATATGAACACTGAAGCTTTCTTT.

The chain uses TRBV6-5 and TRBJ1-1; D is perhaps TRBD1 (6 bases). The CDR3 sequence is 15 residues long. Trimming took off 10 bases at V and 4 bases at J, with 22 bases between the two ends. Germline V gene lookup returns CDR1 MNHEY and CDR2 SVGAGI. The CDR3 DNA follows: TGTGCCACCTTTCCGGGGGGCACCGGGATCACTGAAGCTTTCTTT. Translating gives CATFPGGTGITEAFF.

The chain employs TRBV27 and TRBJ2-5, with 12 bases matching TRBD2. Germline V lookup: CDR1 MNHEY, CDR2 SMNVEV (reference sequence). This CDR3 is 17 amino acids long. Trimming removed 2 bases from V and 5 bases from J; junction bases left unmatched: 9. In DNA form, the CDR3 reads TGTGCCAGCAGTTTAGGACTGCTAGCGGGGGGGCCGGAGACCCAGTACTTC. It encodes CASSLGLLAGGPETQYF.

This chain uses TRBV4-1 with TRBJ2-1; TRBD1 is a possible D gene (6 bases). The CDR3 runs to 17 residues. Germline CDR1 and CDR2: MGHRA and YSYEKL. The ends were cut back, 0 bases at V and 3 bases at J, with 15 bases in the middle. The CDR3 sequence: CASSQDHPGTFYNEQFF. The CDR3 DNA follows: TGCGCCAGCAGCCAAGATCATCCAGGGACATTCTACAATGAGCAGTTCTTC.

The rearrangement links TRBV5-4 to TRBJ2-7, with 9 bases matching TRBD1. The CDR3 has 14 residues. Trimming cost V 3 bases and J 6 bases; bases outside gene matches: 7. Germline V CDR1 and CDR2: SGHNT, YYREEE (reference sequence). The CDR3 nucleotides read TGTGCCAGCAGCTCCTGGGACAGGGAAGGCGAGCAGTACTTC. Translated, it gives CASSSWDREGEQYF.

V usage is TRBV7-2 and J usage is TRBJ1-2; D is uncertain. The germline gives CDR1 SGHTA, CDR2 FQGNSA. The CDR3 extends over 15 amino acids. Trimming cost V 0 bases and J 4 bases, with 12 bases left between them. CDR3 loop: CASSLALAGIYGYTF. DNA for the CDR3: TGTGCCAGCAGCTTAGCGTTGGCGGGGATCTATGGCTACACCTTC. Full variable domain (outside the CDR3, taken from reference TRBV7-2 and TRBJ1-2): GAGVSQSPSNKVTEKGKDVELRCDPISGHTALYWYRQSLGQGLEFLIYFQGNSAPDKSGLPSDRFSAERTGGSVSTLTIQRTQQEDSAVYLCASSLALAGIYGYTFGSGTRLTVV.

This clone was picked up one time. This chain links TRBV5-6 with TRBJ2-5; D perhaps matches TRBD2 (5 bases). CDR1 is SGHDT and CDR2 is YYEEEE in the germline V gene. Trimming cost V 3 bases and J 5 bases, with 20 bases left between them. The CDR3 extends over 16 amino acids. CDR3 bases: TGTGCCAGCAGCTCATCCGCGGGCGTGAAAAAGGAGACCCAGTACTTC. Translation gives CASSSSAGVKKETQYF.